One sample yielded the 8 T cell receptor beta chains listed below, sequenced in a study of patients and donors after allogeneic stem cell transplantation. Using its own MiXCR run on the RT-PCR reads, TCRdb lists one record per CDR3 protein. The sample yields 920,000 or so distinct CDR3 sequences, roughly 18% seen once. The sample comprised blood, either unsorted or a sorted T cell fraction (not recorded which). These TCRs come from a human donor who was either an allogeneic HSCT recipient or a stem cell or donor lymphocyte infusion donor (not recorded which). It is not recorded whose cells these are; they may come from a transplant donor.

There are a few counts of this clonotype. This chain joins TRBV2 and TRBJ2-7; D is unclear. V lost 6 bases and J lost 0, with 9 bases in between. The V gene's germline CDR1 is SNHLY and CDR2 FYNNEI. The CDR3 runs to 13 residues. CDR3 in amino acids: CASRPRISYEQYF. CDR3 coding DNA: TGTGCCAGCAGACCCCGGATCTCCTACGAGCAGTACTTC.

The CDR3 sequence is CAIRPGATAYEQYF. The CDR3 nucleotides are TGTGCCATCAGACCTGGGGCTACAGCCTACGAGCAGTACTTC. The chain carries TRBV10-3 and TRBJ2-7; D perhaps matches TRBD1 (5 bases). Between the trimmed V and J ends, which lost 6 bases and 2 bases, there was a span of 14 bases. From germline, CDR1 is ENHRY and CDR2 SYGVKD. The CDR3 contains 14 residues.

This clonotype showed up many times. The chain combines TRBV29-1 with TRBJ2-7; D uncertain. The V end was cut by 6 bases, the J end by 1 base, with 13 bases between. CDR1 is SQVTM and CDR2 is ANQGSEA in the germline V gene. This CDR3 contains 13 residues. The CDR3 DNA is TGCAGCGTGTGGACGGACCGGTCCTACGAGCAGTACTTC. It encodes CSVWTDRSYEQYF.

The chain joins TRBV4-1 to TRBJ1-3; D unresolved. This CDR3 region has 13 residues. V lost 4 bases, J lost 7 bases, and 11 bases lay in between. Germline V lookup: CDR1 MGHRA, CDR2 YSYEKL. This CDR3 is CASSRILGNTIYF. In nucleotides, the CDR3 is TGCGCCAGCAGCCGGATCCTGGGGAACACCATATATTTT.

This clonotype was observed a handful of times. This sequence joins TRBV15 and TRBJ2-7; a weak D match, TRBD2 (7 bases). This CDR3 has 17 amino acids. Germline CDR1 is LNHNV and CDR2 is YYDKDF (reference sequence). The V end was cut by 0 bases, the J end by 3 bases, with 18 bases between. CDR3 amino acids: CATSRDRGATLLYEQYF. For the CDR3, the DNA is TGTGCCACCAGCAGAGATCGGGGGGCCACCCTCCTCTACGAGCAGTACTTC. Supplemented by reference TRBV15 and TRBJ2-7, the full variable domain reads DAMVIQNPRYQVTQFGKPVTLSCSQTLNHNVMYWYQQKSSQAPKLLFHYYDKDFNNEADTPDNFQSRRPNTSFCFLDIRSPGLGDTAMYLCATSRDRGATLLYEQYFGPGTRLTVT.

This chain connects TRBV29-1 to TRBJ2-7; 9 bases line up with TRBD2. The CDR3 sequence is 14 residues long. Germline V gives CDR1 SQVTM, CDR2 ANQGSEA. V shed 1 base and J 4 bases; nucleotides not matched to a gene: 5. CDR3 region: CSVEGVAGVYEQYF. CDR3 bases: TGCAGCGTTGAAGGGGTAGCGGGAGTATACGAGCAGTACTTC.

This clonotype showed up many times. The CDR3 protein is CASSQALAGGTGELFF. For the CDR3, the DNA is TGTGCCAGCAGCCAAGCCCTAGCGGGAGGCACCGGGGAGCTGTTTTTT. The rearrangement joins TRBV3-1 to TRBJ2-2; 11 nucleotides line up with TRBD2. The ends lost 1 base at V and 4 bases at J; junction bases unmatched: 2. In germline, CDR1 is LGHDT, CDR2 YNNKEL (reference sequence). CDR3 length equals 16 residues.

The chain uses TRBV3-1 and TRBJ2-3, with D unclear. CDR1 and CDR2 from the germline V gene are LGHDT and YNNKEL (reference sequence). CDR3 length equals 15 residues. V was trimmed by 0 bases and J by 1 base, leaving 8 bases between them. The CDR3: CASSQEVVGTDTQYF. CDR3 DNA sequence: TGTGCCAGCAGCCAAGAAGTGGTGGGCACAGATACGCAGTATTTT.